Detailed here is one T cell receptor beta chain. The antigen remains undetermined. This entry is derived from a study of tumor and adjacent non-tumor tissue in lung cancer. Background on the study: There were approximately twelve adenocarcinoma, 2 squamous cell carcinoma and 1 small cell lung cancer cases. Aged roughly 30 to 85 years, patients included fewer than 11 men and 4 to 6 women with stage I to III disease. Study-level results: Significantly higher TCR diversity was found in tumor than normal lung. In normal lung, the top 100 clones were significantly more dominant than in tumor.

RNA was extracted from bulk tissue without any cell sorting. TCRbeta libraries were built with three rounds of nested PCR, modified from ARM-PCR. TCRdb reprocessed the multiplex PCR reads via MiXCR and lists one record per CDR3 protein. The sample shows about 85,000 distinct CDR3 sequences, 61% of them seen only once. This TCR was sampled from a man in his 70s with non-small cell lung cancer. Sample: lung tumor tissue.

This CDR3 reads CASSLPTGNQPQHF. In DNA, the CDR3 is TGTGCCAGCAGTCTTCCAACAGGGAATCAGCCCCAGCATTTT. The chain combines TRBV12-3 or TRBV12-4 with TRBJ1-5; TRBD1 is a possible D gene (6 bases). Deletions cut 5 bases from V and 4 bases from J, with 12 bases between. The CDR3 has 14 residues.